What follows is one T cell receptor (beta chain) and its context. Its antigen is not identified. The sample originates from a study of cytomegalovirus exposure and HLA in healthy donors. Study background: The study placed approximately 81% of its roughly 430 genotyped donors in the Caucasian-associated ancestry cluster. Study results and limitations: A missense DCLRE1C variant was associated with V- and J-gene trimming of TCR beta chains in a later analysis, and an independent cohort replicated the association. Across donors, sequencing depth was assumed by presence/absence analyses to be roughly uniform. In a later analysis, parvovirus B19, influenza, CMV and Epstein-Barr virus appeared linked to several top co-occurrence clusters.

V gave up 4 bases and J gave up 7 bases, with 20 bases separating them. The CDR3 totals 16 residues. CDR1 and CDR2 (germline): SGDLS, YYNGEE. The PCR ran on 60 Vbeta and 13 Jbeta primers. Data came from immunoSEQ multiplex PCR; TCRdb stores just in-frame clones and leaves some out. The clone table shows about 41,000 clones, with the ten largest holding 5% to 8%. The TCR sequence derives from a man between 25 and 39 years old in good health and CMV-seronegative. The specimen sequenced was PBMCs. This rearrangement joins TRBV9 to TRBJ2-2, with a tentative D call TRBD2 (7 bases). The CDR3 spells CASSPVGGGPVGELFF. CDR3 bases: TGTGCCAGCAGCCCCGTGGGCGGGGGCCCTGTCGGGGAGCTGTTTTTT.